The 19 T cell receptor beta chains in this list originate from one sample, sequenced in a study of breast tumors, draining lymph nodes, adjacent tissues. Via MiXCR, TCRdb re-called the multiplex PCR reads, giving one row per CDR3 protein. In the table there are about 270,000 distinct CDR3 sequences, around 30% of which are singletons. Samples came from axillary lymph nodes draining the breast cancer. Sequencing used axillary lymph node tissue. The receptor set was obtained from a female donor with breast cancer. Some clones in this sample may be carry-over from other donors' samples.

Worth noting for this clonotype: A much larger clone differs by one base, so this may be a read error. This chain uses TRBV12-3 or TRBV12-4 with TRBJ2-5; weak D call: TRBD2 (5 bases). The CDR3 sequence is 13 residues long. V was cut by 6 bases and J by 7 bases, with 15 bases left in between. CDR3 region: CASRPIGSGTQYF. The CDR3 coding sequence is TGTGCCAGCAGACCGATTGGGAGCGGGACCCAGTACTTC.

On this clonotype: Just one base apart from a much larger clone, this may be a read error. The J gene is TRBJ2-5, the V gene TRBV20-1; a weak D match, TRBD2 (6 bases). This CDR3 is 14 amino acids long. Germline V gene data show CDR1 as DFQATT and CDR2 as SNEGSKA (reference sequence). CDR3 DNA sequence: TGCGGCCTTATAGATTCTGCGGGGCAAGAGACCCAGTACTTC. Its protein is CGLIDSAGQETQYF.

In its sample, this clonotype was seen a few times. A much larger clone sits a single nucleotide away, making a read error possible. This rearrangement joins TRBV6-1 to TRBJ1-2, with TRBD1 matching over 7 bases. This CDR3 comprises 14 residues. In germline, CDR1 is MNHNS, CDR2 SASEGT. V was pared by 2 bases and J by 0 bases, with 0 bases of the junction left unmatched. In DNA form, the CDR3 reads TGTGCCAGCAGTGAACAGGGGGCTAACTATGGCTACACCTTC. The encoded protein is CASSEQGANYGYTF.

This clonotype was detected ten times or more. The DNA of the CDR3 is TGTGCCAGCAGCTTGGCTGGGGCTGAGCAGTTCTTC. Amino acid sequence: CASSLAGAEQFF. V gene TRBV5-8 combines with J gene TRBJ2-1, with D perhaps matching TRBD1 (5 bases). Germline V gene lookup returns CDR1 SGHTS and CDR2 YDEGEE. The CDR3 sequence is 12 residues long. The V gene lost 0 bases and the J gene lost 9 bases, with 7 bases spanning the gap.

The chain links TRBV24-1 to TRBJ2-7, with 11 nucleotides matching TRBD2. With V trimmed by 4 bases and J by 4 bases, 17 bases remained unmatched. The CDR3 length is 19 residues. Germline CDR1 reads KGHDR; CDR2 reads SFDVKD. The CDR3 nucleotides are TGTGCCACCAGTGACTGTGACAGGCTTGAAACTAGCGGGAGTTACGAGCAGTACTTC. Translated: CATSDCDRLETSGSYEQYF.

The rearrangement uses TRBV20-1 and TRBJ1-1; TRBD1 matches at 9 bases. With 1 base clipped from V and 11 bases from J, the junction kept 5 bases outside the gene matches. The germline V gene has CDR1 DFQATT and CDR2 SNEGSKA (reference sequence). CDR3 length equals 12 residues. The CDR3 region is CSARVGQGFAFF. The CDR3 DNA reads TGCAGTGCTAGAGTGGGACAGGGTTTCGCTTTCTTT.

About this clonotype itself: A much larger clone differs by one base, so this may be a read error. This sequence joins TRBV5-4 and TRBJ2-3, with D perhaps given as TRBD1 or TRBD2 (5 bases each). Per germline, CDR1 SGHNT and CDR2 YYREEE (reference sequence). The CDR3 runs to 13 residues. CDR3 sequence: CTSSWDHTDTQYF. Here the CDR3 DNA reads TGTACCAGCAGCTGGGACCACACAGATACGCAGTATTTT.

This clonotype was detected ten times or more. This chain joins TRBV5-1 and TRBJ1-2; D uncertain. CDR3 length equals 13 residues. V was pared by 3 bases and J by 7 bases, with 13 bases between. Germline V lookup: CDR1 SGHRS, CDR2 YFSETQ. The CDR3 is CASSWTYSGGYTF. CDR3 nucleotides: TGCGCCAGCAGCTGGACCTACAGCGGTGGCTACACCTTC.

The genes are TRBV6-1 and TRBJ2-7; 8 positions match TRBD1. The CDR3 spans 15 residues. V trimming: 6 bases; J trimming: 7 bases; junction bases outside the gene matches: 14. CDR1 and CDR2 from the germline V gene are MNHNS and SASEGT. CDR3 sequence (DNA): TGTGCCAGCAGATCCAGCGCAGGGGGCTATCGGGAGCAGTACTTC. Amino acids: CASRSSAGGYREQYF.

This clonotype turned up a few times. J is TRBJ1-1 and V is TRBV7-9; no clear D. The CDR3 loop spans 11 amino acids. Germline CDR1 SEHNR, CDR2 FQNEAQ (reference sequence). The ends were cut back, 11 bases at V and 4 bases at J, with 11 bases in the middle. The CDR3 loop reads CADGGGTEAFF. Here the CDR3 DNA reads TGTGCCGACGGAGGTGGCACTGAAGCTTTCTTT.

This clonotype was seen repeatedly, ten times or more. The chain is built from TRBV11-3 and TRBJ1-2, with D uncertain. CDR1 SGHNT and CDR2 YENEEA come from the germline V gene. This CDR3 comprises 17 residues. Trimming left V 4 bases short and J 3 bases short, with 21 bases between. CDR3 loop: CASSSYSSGDGDYGYTF. The CDR3 nucleotides read TGTGCCAGCAGCTCCTATTCGTCGGGAGACGGGGACTATGGCTACACCTTC. Together with reference TRBV11-3 and TRBJ1-2, the CDR3 gives the full variable domain: EAGVVQSPRYKIIEKKQPVAFWCNPISGHNTLYWYLQNLGQGPELLIRYENEEAVDDSQLPKDRFSAERLKGVDSTLKIQPAELGDSAVYLCASSSYSSGDGDYGYTFGSGTRLTVV.

Concerning this clonotype: A much larger clone lies one base from this, so it may be a read error. V and J are TRBV19 and TRBJ2-7; TRBD2 agrees at 7 bases. Germline assignment: CDR1 LNHDA and CDR2 SQIVND (reference sequence). This CDR3 has 14 residues. Trimming removed 4 bases from V and 0 bases from J; junction bases left unmatched: 3. The CDR3 DNA reads as TGTGCCAGTAGTACTACTAGCGCCTCCTACGAGCAGTACTTC. Translating gives CASSTTSASYEQYF.

This clonotype occurred many times. The genes are TRBV30 and TRBJ1-2; TRBD1 matches at 7 bases. This CDR3 contains 13 residues. Germline V gives CDR1 GTSNPN, CDR2 SVGIG (reference sequence). V trimming: 8 bases; J trimming: 8 bases; junction bases outside the gene matches: 14. CDR3 nucleotide sequence: TGTGCCGAAAGACAGGGATTGTTTCCGGGCTACACCTTC. This translates into CAERQGLFPGYTF. Full variable domain (rest looked up from reference TRBV30 and TRBJ1-2): SQTIHQWPATLVQPVGSPLSLECTVEGTSNPNLYWYRQAAGRGLQLLFYSVGIGQISSEVPQNLSASRPQDRQFILSSKKLLLSDSGFYLCAERQGLFPGYTFGSGTRLTVV.

This sequence joins TRBV30 and TRBJ2-7, with a possible D match to TRBD2 (6 bases). Deletions cut 5 bases from V and 4 bases from J, with 21 bases between. Germline loops: CDR1 GTSNPN, CDR2 SVGIG (reference sequence). CDR3 length equals 15 residues. The CDR3 region has the DNA TGTGCCTGGTCCGCCAGACTAGGGGAGTCGTACGAGCAGTACTTC. This encodes CAWSARLGESYEQYF.

This clonotype has only a few counts. One end of the junction is discordant with germline, which a read error may explain. The chain couples TRBV7-2 to TRBJ2-5; perhaps D is TRBD1 or TRBD2 (5 bases each). The CDR3 totals 17 residues. Per the germline V gene, CDR1 is SGHTA and CDR2 is FQGNSA. The CDR3 coding sequence is TGTGCCAGCAGCCTACAAAGGGGTCTAGCCGAACAAGAGCCCCAGTACTTC. Encoded protein: CASSLQRGLAEQEPQYF.

This sequence joins TRBV5-1 and TRBJ1-2; D remains ambiguous. V lost 8 bases, J lost 10 bases, and 9 bases lay in between. Germline lookup yields CDR1 SGHRS and CDR2 YFSETQ. This CDR3 is 9 amino acids long. The CDR3 protein is CARQYDYTF. The CDR3 nucleotides are TGCGCCAGACAGTACGACTACACCTTC.

This clonotype was detected many times. J is TRBJ2-5 and V is TRBV19, with 9 bases that match TRBD1. CDR3 size: 16 residues. Per the germline V gene, CDR1 is LNHDA and CDR2 is SQIVND (reference sequence). Trimming took 4 bases from V and 4 from J; bases not matched to a gene: 10. CDR3 protein: CASSRSRGQGRETQYF. CDR3 coding DNA: TGTGCCAGTAGTAGGTCGAGAGGACAGGGGCGAGAGACCCAGTACTTC. The complete variable domain, with remaining parts taken from reference TRBV19 and TRBJ2-5, reads DGGITQSPKYLFRKEGQNVTLSCEQNLNHDAMYWYRQDPGQGLRLIYYSQIVNDFQKGDIAEGYSVSREKKESFPLTVTSAQKNPTAFYLCASSRSRGQGRETQYFGPGTRLLVL.

V usage is TRBV12-3 or TRBV12-4 and J usage is TRBJ1-1; no firm D call. The germline V and J ends were trimmed by 5 bases and 5 bases, with 21 bases remaining between them. The CDR3 spans 16 residues. As DNA, the CDR3 is TGTGCCAGCAGTCCTCAAGCGGGAGCGAGAGATACTGAAGCTTTCTTT. This gives the protein CASSPQAGARDTEAFF.

This clonotype was recorded once. A much larger clone lies a single base off, so this may be a read error. The chain links TRBV19 to TRBJ2-1, with D perhaps matching TRBD2 (6 bases). The germline CDR1 and CDR2 sequences are LNHDA and SQIVND (reference sequence). The CDR3 length is 17 residues. The CDR3 coding sequence is TGTGCCAGTAGATTATTGGACTATCCCCGCTCCCACAATGAGCAGTTCTTC. Translated: CASRLLDYPRSHNEQFF.